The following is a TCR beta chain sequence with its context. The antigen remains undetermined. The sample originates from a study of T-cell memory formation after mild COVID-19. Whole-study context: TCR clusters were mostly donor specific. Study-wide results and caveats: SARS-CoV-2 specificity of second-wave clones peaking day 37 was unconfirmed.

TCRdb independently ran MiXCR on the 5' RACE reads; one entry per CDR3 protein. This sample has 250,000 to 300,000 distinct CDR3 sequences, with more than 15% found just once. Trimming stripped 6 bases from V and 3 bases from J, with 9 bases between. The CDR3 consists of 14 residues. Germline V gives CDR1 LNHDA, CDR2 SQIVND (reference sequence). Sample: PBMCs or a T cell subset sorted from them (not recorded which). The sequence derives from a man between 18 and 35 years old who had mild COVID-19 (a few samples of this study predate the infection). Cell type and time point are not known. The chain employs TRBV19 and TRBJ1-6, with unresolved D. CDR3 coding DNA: TGTGCCAGTAGGCCCGGCTTCTATAATTCACCCCTCCACTTT. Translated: CASRPGFYNSPLHF.